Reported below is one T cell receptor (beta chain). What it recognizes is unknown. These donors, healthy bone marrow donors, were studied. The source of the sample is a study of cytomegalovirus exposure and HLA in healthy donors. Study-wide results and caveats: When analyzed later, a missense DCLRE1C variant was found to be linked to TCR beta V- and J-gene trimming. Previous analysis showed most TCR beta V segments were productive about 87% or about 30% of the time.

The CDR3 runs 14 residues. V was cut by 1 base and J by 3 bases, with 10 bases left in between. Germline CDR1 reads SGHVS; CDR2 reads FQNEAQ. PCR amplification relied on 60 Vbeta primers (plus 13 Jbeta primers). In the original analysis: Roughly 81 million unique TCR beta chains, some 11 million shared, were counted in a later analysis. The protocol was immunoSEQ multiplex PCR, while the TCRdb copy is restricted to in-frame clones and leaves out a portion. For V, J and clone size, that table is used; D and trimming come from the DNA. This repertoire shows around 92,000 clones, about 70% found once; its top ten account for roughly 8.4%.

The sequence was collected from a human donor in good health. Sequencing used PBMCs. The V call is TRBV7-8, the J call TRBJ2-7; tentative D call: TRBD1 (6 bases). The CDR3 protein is CASSLGTALYEQYF. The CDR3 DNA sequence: TGTGCCAGCAGCTTAGGGACAGCCCTCTACGAGCAGTACTTC.